A selection of T cell receptor beta chains follows, all from one sample in a study of T cell repertoires in cytomegalovirus infection. TCRdb recomputed calls from the reads with MiXCR, one row per CDR3 protein. The sample includes hundreds of thousands of distinct CDR3 sequences, more than 40% of them seen just once. Their specific antigens are unknown. Sequenced material: cultured PBMCs, taken from culture after CMV antigen stimulation. Receptor source: a human donor in good health (CMV status not recorded). Some clones in this sample may be carry-over from other donors' samples. CDR3s include the opening cysteine and the closing phenylalanine or tryptophan. A D gene is named only where the DNA matches it firmly. For some rows the clone size is stated as once, few or many, or as a class when expanded; others skip it.

J | V | D | size | length | CDR3 | DNA
TRBJ1-1 | TRBV11-3 | - | few | 13 | CASSLVLGTEAFF | TGTGCCAGCAGCTTAGTTCTGGGTACTGAAGCTTTCTTT
TRBJ2-3 | TRBV10-3 | TRBD1 | once | 16 | CAISLQGARSTDTQYF | TGTGCCATCAGCCTACAGGGGGCGCGAAGCACAGATACGCAGTATTTT
TRBJ2-2 | TRBV7-6 | - | - | 13 | CASSLGLNGELFF | TGTGCCAGCAGCTTAGGACTAAATGGGGAGCTGTTTTTT
TRBJ1-6 | TRBV4-1 | TRBD1 | few | 16 | CASSRQGTTYNSPLHF | TGCGCCAGCAGCCGACAGGGGACGACGTATAATTCACCCCTCCACTTT
TRBJ2-3 | TRBV20-1 | - | - | 14 | CSAKLGGPGDTQYF | TGCAGTGCTAAGCTTGGGGGCCCGGGAGATACGCAGTATTTT
TRBJ2-1 | TRBV27 | - | few | 13 | CASSPRSGEGSFF | TGTGCCAGCAGTCCGCGATCAGGGGAGGGTTCGTTCTTC
TRBJ2-7 | TRBV7-8 | - | few | 11 | CASSPYYEQYF | TGTGCCAGCAGCCCCTACTACGAGCAGTACTTC
TRBJ2-1 | TRBV28 | TRBD2 | - | 15 | CASSSASGAPNEQFF | TGTGCCAGCAGTTCCGCTAGCGGGGCACCCAATGAGCAGTTCTTC
TRBJ2-1 | TRBV11-2 | - | - | 14 | CASSLGRVLEEQFF | TGTGCCAGCAGCCTGGGGCGGGTCCTAGAAGAGCAGTTCTTC
TRBJ2-7 | TRBV7-9 | - | - | 16 | CASSLDRNRLLYEQYF | TGTGCCAGCAGCTTAGACAGGAATAGGCTTCTATACGAGCAGTACTTC
TRBJ2-3 | TRBV7-6 | TRBD2 | - | 15 | CASSLAGGSGYTQYF | TGTGCCAGCAGCTTAGCGGGCGGGAGCGGCTATACGCAGTATTTT
TRBJ2-1 | TRBV29-1 | TRBD1 | - | 16 | CSVAAPGTGVSDEQFF | TGCAGCGTTGCTGCTCCCGGGACAGGGGTTAGCGATGAGCAGTTCTTC
TRBJ1-5 | TRBV19 | - | - | 16 | CASSILKGEWGQPQHF | TGTGCCAGTAGTATACTGAAGGGAGAGTGGGGTCAGCCCCAGCATTTT
TRBJ1-2 | TRBV7-2 | TRBD1 | many | 15 | CASSDPGTGGNGYTF | TGTGCCAGCAGTGACCCCGGGACAGGGGGGAATGGCTACACCTTC
TRBJ2-7 | TRBV7-2 | TRBD2 | - | 15 | CASSRRLAGSYEQYF | TGTGCCAGCAGCCGCAGACTAGCGGGGTCCTACGAGCAGTACTTC
TRBJ2-3 | TRBV4-1 | TRBD2 | - | 16 | CASSQEIGTRADTQYF | TGCGCCAGCAGCCAAGAGATTGGGACTAGGGCAGATACGCAGTATTTT
TRBJ1-5 | TRBV6-2/TRBV6-3 | - | - | 14 | CASSYLTGNQPQHF | TGTGCCAGCAGTTACTTGACGGGCAATCAGCCCCAGCATTTT
TRBJ2-7 | TRBV20-1 | - | - | 14 | CSASRYQNSYEQYF | TGCAGTGCTAGCCGCTACCAAAATTCCTACGAGCAGTACTTC
TRBJ1-5 | TRBV6-1 | TRBD1 | - | 14 | CASTGQGGNQPQHF | TGTGCCAGCACTGGACAGGGGGGCAATCAGCCCCAGCATTTT
TRBJ2-3 | TRBV4-3 | TRBD2 | once | 21 | CASSQAPLSASGATSTDTQYF | TGCGCCAGCAGCCAAGCCCCATTGTCTGCTAGCGGGGCCACTAGCACAGATACGCAGTATTTT
TRBJ2-5 | TRBV18 | TRBD1 | - | 16 | CASSPGTGGNEETQYF | TGTGCCAGCTCTCCCGGGACAGGGGGCAACGAAGAGACCCAGTACTTC
TRBJ1-2 | TRBV18 | - | - | 15 | CASSHRGIGTRGYTF | TGTGCCAGCTCTCACCGAGGGATTGGGACGCGTGGCTACACCTTC
TRBJ2-1 | TRBV24-1 | TRBD1 | - | 16 | CATSDARGHIYNEQFF | TGTGCCACCAGTGATGCCAGGGGGCATATCTACAATGAGCAGTTCTTC
TRBJ2-5 | TRBV12-3/TRBV12-4 | TRBD1 | - | 14 | CASSPPDRPETQYF | TGTGCCAGCAGTCCCCCGGACAGGCCAGAGACCCAGTACTTC
TRBJ2-3 | TRBV7-9 | - | - | 12 | CASSLDLRTQYF | TGTGCCAGCAGCTTAGATTTGCGGACGCAGTATTTT
TRBJ2-3 | TRBV6-1 | TRBD1 | - | 17 | CASSDFRQGARTDTQYF | TGTGCCAGCAGTGATTTTAGACAGGGGGCTCGCACAGATACGCAGTATTTT
TRBJ1-4 | TRBV12-3/TRBV12-4 | - | - | 16 | CASRGNTGNRNEKLFF | TGTGCCAGCAGGGGAAACACAGGGAACCGTAATGAAAAACTGTTTTTT
TRBJ2-1 | TRBV19 | - | - | 13 | CASSLTVTNEQFF | TGTGCCAGTAGCCTAACTGTTACCAATGAGCAGTTCTTC
TRBJ1-2 | TRBV4-1 | - | - | 13 | CASSQVREGDYTF | TGCGCCAGCAGCCAAGTACGGGAGGGAGACTACACCTTC
TRBJ2-7 | TRBV6-2/TRBV6-3 | - | few | 12 | CASSSPTYEQYF | TGTGCCAGCAGTTCGCCAACCTACGAGCAGTACTTC
TRBJ1-3 | TRBV7-9 | TRBD1 | few | 17 | CASSWEGAGKSGNTIYF | TGTGCCAGCAGCTGGGAGGGGGCCGGGAAGTCTGGAAACACCATATATTTT
TRBJ2-7 | TRBV7-2 | - | few | 14 | CASVRDDSSYEQYF | TGTGCCAGCGTCAGGGACGATAGCTCCTACGAGCAGTACTTC
TRBJ1-1 | TRBV19 | - | - | 17 | CASSIEVTRTVYTEAFF | TGTGCCAGTAGTATAGAAGTAACAAGAACTGTTTACACTGAAGCTTTCTTT
TRBJ2-1 | TRBV7-6 | TRBD2 | - | 18 | CASSSHPSGSPSPNEQFF | TGTGCCAGCAGCTCCCACCCTAGCGGGAGCCCCTCGCCCAATGAGCAGTTCTTC